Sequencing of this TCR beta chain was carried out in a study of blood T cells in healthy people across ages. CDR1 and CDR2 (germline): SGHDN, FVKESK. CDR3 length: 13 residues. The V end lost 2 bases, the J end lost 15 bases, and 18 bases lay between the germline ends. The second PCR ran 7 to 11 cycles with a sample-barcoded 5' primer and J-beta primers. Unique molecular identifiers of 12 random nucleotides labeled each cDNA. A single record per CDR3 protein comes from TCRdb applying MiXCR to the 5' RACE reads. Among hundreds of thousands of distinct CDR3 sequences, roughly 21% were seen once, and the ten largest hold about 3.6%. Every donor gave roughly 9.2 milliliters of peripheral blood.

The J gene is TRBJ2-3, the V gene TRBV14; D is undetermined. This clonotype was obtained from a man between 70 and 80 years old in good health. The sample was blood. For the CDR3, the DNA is TGTGCCAGCAGCCAAAGTCGGGCCCTCCTGCCCTATTTT. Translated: CASSQSRALLPYF.